This T cell receptor (beta chain) was recorded in a study of T cells after yellow fever vaccination (dated by TCRdb to about 2019). Notes on the research overall: The SMART-Seq v4 Ultra Low Input RNA kit was used to prepare libraries from fractions with low cell numbers. To track T-cell clones before and after primary and booster YFV17D yellow fever vaccination, bulk TCR alpha and beta repertoires were sequenced longitudinally. The cohort comprised two healthy male donors, one aged 18 to 30 and one aged 30 to 40 years. Blood was collected at multiple timepoints before and after primary and secondary immunization, and bulk PBMC replicates and cell subsets were isolated. Study-wide findings and limitations: A small share of clonotypes occurred in both CD4 and CD8 compartments, likely arising from convergent recombination. After the booster, most clones that had expanded after primary vaccination were detected again (around 95% of CD4 and under 90% of CD8), suggesting broad maintenance of memory. Computational filtering was needed because FACS-sorted repertoires could contain abundant contaminating clonotypes from the bulk population. Compared with the primary T-cell response, the secondary T-cell response was weaker but faster, peaking on day 5 rather than day 15. The study included only two donors, which limits how far the findings can be generalized.

TCRdb lists the instrument as Illumina NovaSeq 6000. TCR cDNA was synthesized by 5'RACE template switching, which introduced a universal primer site and unique molecular identifiers. cDNA synthesis was primed from both the TCR alpha and TCR beta constant segments. Library amplification used two PCR steps, and the second PCR step added sample barcodes and sequencing adapters. Sequencing of libraries was performed on Illumina HiSeq 2500 (2x100 bp) or NovaSeq (2x150 bp). On the authors' methods: MIGEC was used to demultiplex reads and collapse the reads into UMI consensus sequences, and MiXCR was used for V(D)J alignment. Using edgeR on replicate PBMC samples, clonotypes were called vaccine-responding if FDR was below 0.01 and the log2 fold change was above 5 up to day 15. Bulk clonotypes were assigned CD4 or CD8 identity according to which sequenced CD4 or CD8 repertoire held them at higher abundance. The public reads were quality trimmed at Q25 with fastp and then assembled into clones with MiXCR by TCRdb, keeping productive beta chains. Here each entry gathers all rows of one CDR3 protein and keeps the most common genes and DNA. TCRdb assigned the V and J calls; the authors' analysis was not used. Present in this sample are under 400,000 distinct CDR3 sequences, approximately 12% of which were seen just once. The ten largest clonotypes hold 3% to 4% of the sample.

This specimen's treatment or condition label, per the study, means: live attenuated yellow fever vaccine strain. PBMCs were isolated from peripheral blood using a standard Ficoll-Paque protocol. CD4 and CD8 T-cell fractions were isolated with Dynabeads CD4 and CD8 positive selection kits. RNA was extracted with TriZol from bulk PBMCs, CD4 and CD8 fractions, and dextramer-positive and dextramer-negative fractions. Clipping removes 6 bases from V and 6 bases from J, with 5 as the unmatched junction base count. From the cysteine through the phenylalanine, the CDR3 covers 15 amino acids. Only the CDR3 DNA stays, 45 bases, in frame from base 1. Concerning this clonotype itself: What antigen it recognizes has not been identified. No qualities accompany the bases; no much larger clone lies one base away.

Sample: CD4+ T cells sorted from PBMCs, taken 15 days after the yellow fever booster vaccination. The chain couples TRBV12-3 or TRBV12-4 to TRBJ2-1; 13 middle bases align to TRBD2. The clonotype was recovered from a man aged 18 to 30 who received the YFV17D yellow fever vaccine. The nucleotide sequence reads as follows: TGTGCCAGCAGCGCGACTAGCGGGGGGATCAATGAGCAGTTCTTC. This codes for CASSATSGGINEQFF.